This T cell receptor beta chain was retrieved from a study of blood T cell repertoires in COVID-19. Across the whole study: The cDNA or gDNA used as material had been derived from T cells, B-cell-depleted T cells, or PBMCs.

With 4 bases clipped from V and 4 bases from J, the junction kept 4 bases outside the gene matches. The CDR3 has 14 amino acids. From germline, CDR1 is SGHNT and CDR2 YYREEE (reference sequence). Seattle participants joined during active infection and were tracked over time. Libraries were prepared by immunoSEQ multiplex PCR; TCRdb keeps only in-frame clonotypes and omits some of them. The table includes around 150,000 clones, approximately 95% detected once. The chain employs TRBV5-4 and TRBJ1-1; 10 nucleotides align to TRBD1. The receptor was derived from a woman aged 55-70 years with COVID-19, enrolled during active disease. The sequenced sample consisted of peripheral blood. The CDR3 loop reads CASSVRDRGTEAFF. In DNA form, the CDR3 reads TGTGCCAGCAGCGTCCGGGACAGGGGCACTGAAGCTTTCTTT.